Given below is one T cell receptor (beta chain) in context. These data are taken from a study of blood T cell repertoires in COVID-19. Whole-study context: Italy, Spain and the United States were the sources of the convalescent and acute COVID-19 samples.

CDR3 size: 12 residues. Germline V gene data show CDR1 as ENHRY and CDR2 as SYGVKD. V lost 6 bases and J 2 bases, leaving 6 bases between the germline ends. Sequenced by immunoSEQ multiplex PCR; TCRdb stores in-frame clones only, minus some. The table includes tens of thousands of clones, just over 85% detected once. The sample was peripheral blood. The chain links TRBV10-3 to TRBJ2-3; D gene uncertain. The origin of this receptor is a human donor in a cohort sampled during active COVID-19. In DNA, the CDR3 is TGTGCCATCAGGGCTCCCACAGATACGCAGTATTTT. It specifies CAIRAPTDTQYF.